This entry is about one T cell receptor (beta chain). This clonotype was observed a few times. Its specific antigen is unknown. It has no much larger one-base neighbor in the sample; base qualities were not kept. CDR1 and CDR2 are read off the germline V gene as SQVTM and ANQGSEA. Including cysteine and phenylalanine, the CDR3 has 16 amino acids. CDR3 DNA only is kept here, 48 bases in frame from base 1. V ends up 4 bases short and J 5 bases short, with an unmatched junction base count of 12. The sample originates from a study of T cells after yellow fever vaccination (dated by TCRdb to the late 2010s). Looking at the study overall: Libraries from fractions with low cell numbers were prepared with the SMART-Seq v4 Ultra Low Input RNA kit. Bulk TCR alpha and beta repertoires were sequenced longitudinally to track T-cell clones before and after primary and booster YFV17D yellow fever vaccination. Two healthy male donors made up the cohort, one aged 18 to 30 years and the other aged 30 to 39 years. Blood was collected at multiple timepoints before and after primary and secondary immunization, and bulk PBMC replicates and cell subsets were isolated.

On the study overall, not on this receptor specifically: After the booster, most clones that had expanded after primary vaccination were detected again (approximately 96% of CD4 and roughly 86% of CD8), suggesting broad maintenance of memory. The secondary T-cell response was found to be weaker but faster than the primary response, with a peak reached on day 5 rather than on day 15. A small share of clonotypes was detected in both CD4 and CD8 compartments, with the overlap likely arising from convergent recombination. Only two donors were included in the study, so the extent to which the findings can be generalized is limited. FACS-sorted repertoires could contain abundant contaminating clonotypes from the bulk population, so computational filtering was required.

Synthesis of TCR cDNA relied on 5'RACE template switching, a step that introduced a universal primer site along with unique molecular identifiers. cDNA synthesis was primed from both the TCR alpha and TCR beta constant segments. Library amplification used two PCR steps, and the second PCR step added sample barcodes and sequencing adapters. Sequencing of libraries was performed on Illumina HiSeq 2500 (2x100 bp) or NovaSeq (2x150 bp). In the source study's methods: Reads were demultiplexed and collapsed into UMI consensus sequences with MIGEC, and V(D)J alignment was performed with MiXCR. Clonotypes responding to the vaccine were identified with edgeR on replicate PBMC samples, with the criteria of FDR below 0.01 and a log2 fold change above 5 up to day 15. CD4 or CD8 identity was assigned to each bulk clonotype according to whether the clonotype was present at higher abundance in the sequenced CD4 repertoire or the sequenced CD8 repertoire. TCRdb took the public reads, trimmed them with fastp at Q25, ran MiXCR for clone calling and kept in-frame beta chains. Records with the same CDR3 protein are collapsed into one entry carrying the most frequent genes and DNA. These V and J calls derive from TCRdb rather than the authors' analysis. Here the sample has about 500,000 distinct CDR3 sequences; roughly a sixth occur a single time. The top ten clones comprise around 15% of the sample.

The treatment or condition label, as the study defines it: live attenuated yellow fever vaccine strain. Two biological replicates of bulk PBMCs were collected at each blood-draw timepoint. A standard Ficoll-Paque protocol was used to isolate PBMCs from peripheral blood. RNA was extracted with TriZol from bulk PBMCs, CD4 and CD8 fractions, and dextramer-positive and dextramer-negative fractions. The V gene is TRBV29-1 and the J gene is TRBJ2-5, with 11 junctional bases fitting TRBD2. This TCR was sampled from a young man who received the YFV17D yellow fever vaccine. The sequenced sample was PBMCs, obtained about 5 days after the first yellow fever vaccination. DNA sequence: TGCAGCGTTGCTTCTCCCGCTAGCGGGGGGTTGGAGACCCAGTACTTC. Its translation is CSVASPASGGLETQYF.